The 23 T cell receptor beta chains given below trace back to one sample, sequenced in a study of cytomegalovirus exposure and HLA in healthy donors. Only in-frame clones appear in the TCRdb table, and some are missing; sequencing was by immunoSEQ multiplex PCR. The sample carries roughly 52,000 clones, just over 90% recorded once. The source material was PBMCs. These receptors were obtained from a woman aged 18-29 years in good health and CMV-seropositive.

CDR3 residues: CASSLRGGMAYEQYF. CDR3 sequence (DNA): TGTGCCAGCAGCTTGAGAGGGGGCATGGCCTACGAGCAGTACTTC. The gene calls are TRBV5-4 and TRBJ2-7; 7 positions agree with TRBD1. The CDR3 sequence is 15 residues long. The V segment lost 1 base and the J segment 2 bases; nucleotides outside the gene matches: 6. Germline CDR1 reads SGHNT; CDR2 reads YYREEE (reference sequence).

The V and J genes are TRBV19 and TRBJ1-4; 11 bases are shared with TRBD1. With 1 base clipped from V and 10 bases from J, the junction kept 5 bases outside the gene matches. This CDR3 is 15 amino acids long. Germline CDR1 is LNHDA and CDR2 is SQIVND (reference sequence). The CDR3 nucleotides read TGTGCCAGTAGTATAGTAGGGACAGGGGGAGGAAAACTGTTTTTT. It is translated as CASSIVGTGGGKLFF.

The J gene is TRBJ2-7, the V gene TRBV6-6, with D possibly TRBD2 on 5 matching bases. Germline assignment: CDR1 MNHNY and CDR2 SVGAGI (reference sequence). The ends were cut back, 5 bases at V and 6 bases at J, with 11 bases in the middle. The CDR3 consists of 12 residues. CDR3 sequence reads: CASSSGRAEQYF. The CDR3 DNA reads TGTGCCAGCAGTAGCGGCCGTGCCGAGCAGTACTTC.

The chain joins TRBV28 to TRBJ1-2; D gene unclear. Germline CDR1 MDHEN, CDR2 SYDVKM. V lost 2 bases and J lost 4, with 11 bases in between. The CDR3 covers 14 residues. The DNA for the CDR3 is TGTGCCAGCAGTTTAGGTGGCAGGTCCTATGGCTACACCTTC. Amino acid sequence: CASSLGGRSYGYTF.

This sequence joins TRBV18 and TRBJ2-7; TRBD1 agrees at 9 bases. Germline-derived CDR1 and CDR2 are KGHSH and LQKENI. This CDR3 is 14 amino acids long. V lost 4 bases to trimming and J lost 3 bases; unmatched junction nucleotides: 4. The CDR3 reads CASSRGTGFYEQYF. The CDR3 region has the DNA TGTGCCAGCTCACGTGGGACAGGGTTCTACGAGCAGTACTTC.

The genes are TRBV7-2 and TRBJ2-7; 15 positions agree with TRBD2. The ends lost 8 bases at V and 7 bases at J; junction bases unmatched: 6. Germline-derived CDR1 and CDR2 are SGHTA and FQGNSA. This CDR3 is built from 14 residues. The DNA of the CDR3 is TGTGCCAGCCGGACTAGCGGGGGGGAGAGGGAGCAGTACTTC. Translation: CASRTSGGEREQYF.

This clone appeared a single time. The CDR3 reads CASINQGRHNSPLHF. The CDR3 DNA follows: TGTGCCAGCATTAACCAGGGGAGACATAATTCACCCCTCCACTTT. V gene TRBV7-7 combines with J gene TRBJ1-6; D is possibly TRBD1 (6 bases). CDR3 length: 15 amino acids. Germline V lookup: CDR1 SSHAT, CDR2 FNYEAQ (reference sequence). The V end was cut by 7 bases, the J end by 5 bases, with 15 bases between.

The rearrangement joins TRBV5-4 to TRBJ2-7; 8 bases match TRBD1. This CDR3 has 13 residues. The germline V gene has CDR1 SGHNT and CDR2 YYREEE (reference sequence). With 5 bases clipped from V and 7 bases from J, the junction kept 8 bases outside the gene matches. The CDR3 loop reads CASSWTGKGEQYF. CDR3 nucleotides: TGTGCCAGCAGTTGGACAGGGAAAGGGGAGCAGTACTTC.

The rearrangement uses TRBV6-1 and TRBJ2-7, with 7 bases fitting TRBD1. This CDR3 comprises 12 residues. The V gene end was trimmed by 7 bases and the J gene end by 6 bases; junction bases not matched to a gene: 6. Germline V gene sequence: CDR1 MNHNS, CDR2 SASEGT. The CDR3 here is CASTTHRGEQYF. DNA for the CDR3: TGTGCCAGCACCACTCACAGGGGCGAGCAGTACTTC.

The chain employs TRBV28 and TRBJ1-2, with a weak D call TRBD1 (5 bases). This CDR3 contains 15 residues. Trimming removed 4 bases from V and 0 bases from J, with 12 bases in between. Germline loops: CDR1 MDHEN, CDR2 SYDVKM. In DNA form, the CDR3 reads TGTGCCAGCAGTTCGATCCGACAGCCTAACTATGGCTACACCTTC. Protein: CASSSIRQPNYGYTF.

There are a few counts of this clone. The CDR3 sequence is CASSVGGRYSYEQYF. The CDR3 DNA is TGTGCCAGCAGCGTAGGGGGGCGGTACTCCTACGAGCAGTACTTC. The chain couples TRBV9 to TRBJ2-7; maybe TRBD1 (6 bases). Germline-derived CDR1 and CDR2 are SGDLS and YYNGEE. This CDR3 is built from 15 residues. V was trimmed by 0 bases and J by 0 bases, leaving 10 bases between them.

This sequence joins TRBV27 and TRBJ1-5; D might be TRBD1 (6 bases). Germline assignment: CDR1 MNHEY and CDR2 SMNVEV (reference sequence). V was clipped by 3 bases and J by 6 bases, with 12 bases between them. The CDR3 is 14 residues long. The CDR3 is CASSFGGPGQPQHF. The DNA for the CDR3 is TGTGCCAGCAGTTTTGGGGGCCCGGGTCAGCCCCAGCATTTT.

This rearrangement joins TRBV23-1 to TRBJ1-4, with 7 bases matching TRBD1. TRBV23-1 is identified as an open reading frame with a role that is uncertain. The trim removed 2 bases at V and 0 bases at J, leaving 6 bases unmatched. The CDR3 has 17 residues. The CDR3 bases are TGCGCCAGCAGTCAACCAATTACAGGGGCAACTAATGAAAAACTGTTTTTT. Encoded protein: CASSQPITGATNEKLFF.

V gene TRBV29-1 combines with J gene TRBJ2-1, with a weak D call TRBD2 (6 bases). This CDR3 has 15 amino acids. Germline lookup yields CDR1 SQVTM and CDR2 ANQGSEA. V shed 2 bases and J shed 7 bases, with 18 bases lying between them. The CDR3 spells CSVERDSERVNEQFF. The CDR3 DNA reads TGCAGCGTTGAACGGGACTCGGAAAGGGTAAATGAGCAGTTCTTC.

The chain combines TRBV16 with TRBJ1-5, with D perhaps TRBD1 (5 bases). Germline loops: CDR1 KGHSY, CDR2 FQNENV. The CDR3 is 12 residues long. The V gene lost 5 bases and the J gene lost 6 bases, with 8 bases spanning the gap. CDR3: CASSTGGQPQHF. The CDR3 DNA sequence: TGTGCCAGCAGCACGGGGGGTCAGCCCCAGCATTTT. Complete variable domain (other parts from reference TRBV16 and TRBJ1-5): GEEVAQTPKHLVRGEGQKAKLYCAPIKGHSYVFWYQQVLKNEFKFLISFQNENVFDETGMPKERFSAKCLPNSPCSLEIQATKLEDSAVYFCASSTGGQPQHFGDGTRLSIL.

The chain recombines TRBV30 with TRBJ2-7; 9 bases align to TRBD2. This CDR3 is 14 amino acids long. Per the germline V gene, CDR1 is GTSNPN and CDR2 is SVGIG (reference sequence). The V segment lost 0 bases and the J segment 4 bases; nucleotides outside the gene matches: 4. Here the CDR3 DNA reads TGTGCCTGGAGTGTTTTAGCGGGGGAATACGAGCAGTACTTC. It encodes CAWSVLAGEYEQYF.

This chain connects TRBV5-4 to TRBJ1-6; TRBD1 agrees at 9 bases. Germline CDR1 is SGHNT and CDR2 is YYREEE (reference sequence). With 2 bases clipped from V and 10 bases from J, the junction kept 19 bases outside the gene matches. The CDR3 covers 19 residues. CDR3 DNA sequence: TGTGCCAGCAGCTTACACCCGGGACAGGGAGGGTTAAAAAGGTCACCCCTCCACTTT. Translated, it gives CASSLHPGQGGLKRSPLHF.

The gene calls are TRBV5-1 and TRBJ2-1; the D gene is possibly TRBD1 (6 bases). The CDR3 is made up of 15 amino acids. V was trimmed by 2 bases and J by 8 bases, leaving 17 bases between them. Germline lookup yields CDR1 SGHRS and CDR2 YFSETQ. CDR3 bases: TGCGCCAGCAGCTTACCATATTTACAGGGTGATGAGCAGTTCTTC. It codes for CASSLPYLQGDEQFF.

The rearrangement links TRBV5-1 to TRBJ2-7, with no clear D. Trimming removed 0 bases at V and 2 bases at J, with 12 bases between. The CDR3 totals 15 residues. Germline CDR1 is SGHRS and CDR2 is YFSETQ. This CDR3 is CASSLGQASTYEQYF. DNA of the CDR3: TGCGCCAGCAGCTTGGGGCAGGCATCAACCTACGAGCAGTACTTC.

Only one count was recorded for this clone. The chain employs TRBV19 and TRBJ1-6; tentatively, D is TRBD1 (6 bases). V lost 6 bases and J lost 5, with 14 bases in between. Looked up from germline, CDR1 is LNHDA and CDR2 is SQIVND (reference sequence). The CDR3 is 15 amino acids. The CDR3 is CASRRTALNNSPLHF. In DNA form, the CDR3 reads TGTGCCAGTAGAAGGACAGCCTTAAATAATTCACCCCTCCACTTT.

V is TRBV6-1 and J is TRBJ1-5; D unclear. The CDR3 extends over 15 amino acids. CDR1 and CDR2 (germline): MNHNS, SASEGT. Trimming took off 6 bases at V and 0 bases at J, with 12 bases between the two ends. CDR3 in DNA: TGTGCCAGCAGGTTACAGCCAGATAGCAATCAGCCCCAGCATTTT. Amino acid sequence: CASRLQPDSNQPQHF.

The CDR3 here is CASSLAAVSGNTIYF. CDR3 sequence (DNA): TGCGCCAGCAGCTTGGCGGCGGTCTCTGGAAACACCATATATTTT. The chain uses TRBV5-1 and TRBJ1-3; D is unresolved. CDR1 is SGHRS, CDR2 YFSETQ, per germline. The CDR3 contains 15 residues. V was trimmed by 0 bases and J by 0 bases, leaving 7 bases between them.

This clone occurred many times. The rearrangement uses TRBV11-2 and TRBJ2-3, with TRBD2 matching over 14 bases. Germline-derived CDR1 and CDR2 are SGHAT and FQNNGV. The trim removed 3 bases at V and 2 bases at J, leaving 10 bases unmatched. The CDR3 contains 19 residues. The CDR3, as DNA: TGTGCCAGCAGCTTGCCCGGGACTAGCGGGGGAGCCCTCACAGATACGCAGTATTTT. Its protein is CASSLPGTSGGALTDTQYF.